This T cell receptor (beta chain) is from a study of CD4 T cell repertoires in COVID-19. The overall study: After roughly 10 days of IL-2 expansion, CFSE-low cells were relabeled and restimulated with other coronavirus spikes. The study's findings and limits: Some SARS-CoV-2 clonotypes, between 7 and 25%, recurred in SARS-CoV and/or HKU1 cultures. Several top expanded SARS-CoV-2-reactive clonotypes were shared by two or three memory subsets.

A note on this clone: Its antigen is unidentified.

Sequencing was done directly on freshly isolated, uncultured memory T cells. Repertoires were generated with immunoSEQ multiplex PCR, while TCRdb's copy carries only in-frame clones and drops some. Of 20,000 to 30,000 clones in the sample, more than 85% are singletons; the top ten hold about 0.66%. The starting material was circulating follicular helper CD4+ T cells (cTfh) from blood, obtained before the COVID-19 pandemic. This clonotype originated in a human donor who had COVID-19.

CDR3 sequence: CASSSFSGNTIYF. As DNA, the CDR3 is TGTGCCAGCAGCTCCTTCTCTGGAAACACCATATATTTT. V gene TRBV7-2 combines with J gene TRBJ1-3; D is undetermined. The CDR3 totals 13 residues. CDR1 SGHTA and CDR2 FQGNSA come from the germline V gene. V was pared by 4 bases and J by 0 bases, with 4 bases between.